A single sample gave rise to the 17 T cell receptor beta chains below, sequenced in a study of T-cell memory formation after mild COVID-19. Using its own MiXCR run on the 5' RACE reads, TCRdb lists one record per CDR3 protein. This sample carries about 350,000 distinct CDR3 sequences, roughly 15% of them seen once, and the ten largest clones take approximately 22%. The specimen sequenced was PBMCs or a T cell subset sorted from them (not recorded which). Receptors originate from a man younger than 35 who had mild COVID-19 (a few samples of this study predate the infection). Cell type and time point are not known.

The sample holds a few counts of this clonotype. The CDR3 nucleotides are TGTGCCAGTAGTAGCCGGGCAAGACAAGAGACCCAGTACTTC. Translating it yields CASSSRARQETQYF. This chain uses TRBV19 with TRBJ2-5; D call uncertain. CDR1 is LNHDA and CDR2 is SQIVND in the germline V gene (reference sequence). CDR3 length equals 14 residues. V was trimmed by 4 bases and J by 2 bases, leaving 11 bases between them.

This clonotype has more than one count but fewer than ten. The chain combines TRBV4-1 with TRBJ1-4; D not certain. The CDR3 consists of 21 residues. The germline gives CDR1 MGHRA, CDR2 YSYEKL. The V gene lost 0 bases and the J gene lost 8 bases, with 31 bases spanning the gap. CDR3 DNA: TGCGCCAGCAGCCAAGATATCCGGCCGCGACGAATGCCCGGCGCCGAGGAAAAACTGTTTTTT. Protein sequence: CASSQDIRPRRMPGAEEKLFF.

This clonotype was seen only a few times. This chain uses TRBV20-1 with TRBJ1-6, with 7 bases that match TRBD1. Germline V gene sequence: CDR1 DFQATT, CDR2 SNEGSKA (reference sequence). There are 15 residues in the CDR3. Here the CDR3 reads CSVSPPGTDNSPLHF. In DNA form, the CDR3 reads TGCAGCGTTTCCCCTCCCGGGACAGATAATTCACCCCTCCACTTT.

The chain has TRBV4-2 and TRBJ1-4; D is uncertain. V lost 4 bases, J lost 10 bases, and 13 bases lay in between. CDR1 is LGHNA and CDR2 is YNFKEQ in the germline V gene. CDR3 length: 13 amino acids. CDR3 DNA: TGTGCCAGCAGCCCAGGACTCGATGGAAAACTGTTTTTT. It is translated as CASSPGLDGKLFF.

At least ten counts were recorded for this clonotype. The rearrangement links TRBV10-2 to TRBJ2-3; either TRBD1 or TRBD2 may supply D (6 bases each). V was pared by 7 bases and J by 3 bases, with 23 bases between. From germline, CDR1 is WSHSY and CDR2 SAAADI. This CDR3 has 17 amino acids. The CDR3 reads CASTALFGGQRTDTQYF. The CDR3 DNA sequence: TGCGCCAGCACCGCTCTTTTTGGGGGGCAACGGACAGATACGCAGTATTTT.

The genes are TRBV7-2 and TRBJ2-3; TRBD2 matches at 8 bases. The V gene end was trimmed by 5 bases and the J gene end by 2 bases; junction bases not matched to a gene: 18. This CDR3 comprises 19 residues. CDR1 and CDR2 from the germline V gene are SGHTA and FQGNSA. As DNA, the CDR3 is TGTGCCAGCAGCCCCACCGAGCTAGCGGGCAATAACTTCACAGATACGCAGTATTTT. Amino acids: CASSPTELAGNNFTDTQYF. The full variable domain, completed using reference TRBV7-2 and TRBJ2-3, is GAGVSQSPSNKVTEKGKDVELRCDPISGHTALYWYRQSLGQGLEFLIYFQGNSAPDKSGLPSDRFSAERTGGSVSTLTIQRTQQEDSAVYLCASSPTELAGNNFTDTQYFGPGTRLTVL.

This clonotype was detected many times. This rearrangement joins TRBV5-1 to TRBJ2-3; 12 nucleotides match TRBD2. V lost 1 base to trimming and J lost 3 bases; unmatched junction nucleotides: 6. This CDR3 comprises 17 residues. Germline V gives CDR1 SGHRS, CDR2 YFSETQ. The CDR3: CASSLTLAGGSTDTQYF. The CDR3 region has the DNA TGCGCCAGCAGCTTGACTCTAGCGGGGGGGAGTACAGATACGCAGTATTTT.

The gene calls are TRBV27 and TRBJ2-3; 8 bases match TRBD2. The CDR3 length is 15 residues. J was trimmed by 3 bases and V by 2 bases; bases with no gene match: 4. Germline V gene lookup returns CDR1 MNHEY and CDR2 SMNVEV (reference sequence). CDR3 bases: TGTGCCAGCAGTTTAGTGACTAGCGAAACAGATACGCAGTATTTT. Amino acid sequence: CASSLVTSETDTQYF.

A word on this clonotype: The limits of the CDR3 on the DNA are not certain, so only TCRdb's listed CDR3 is given. The gene calls are TRBV2 and TRBJ2-7. CDR1 is SNHLY, CDR2 FYNNEI, per germline. 13 amino acids form the CDR3, both terminal residues included. This CDR3 is CASILVLPYEQYV.

This clonotype was seen ten or more times. Relative to the germline gene, one junction end is altered; a read error may explain this. This sequence joins TRBV4-3 and TRBJ2-7; 11 nucleotides line up with TRBD1. Germline CDR1 is LGHNA and CDR2 is YSLEER. The CDR3 covers 14 residues. Here the CDR3 DNA reads TGTGCCAGCAGCCCCGGGACAGGGGGCTACGAGCAGTACTTC. The encoded protein is CASSPGTGGYEQYF.

The table lists this clonotype with a few counts. The gene calls are TRBV6-5 and TRBJ1-5; no clear D gene. Germline V lookup: CDR1 MNHEY, CDR2 SVGAGI. Between the trimmed V and J ends, which lost 0 bases and 6 bases, there was a span of 9 bases. CDR3 size: 14 residues. This CDR3 reads CASSYSGNGQPQHF. In nucleotides, the CDR3 is TGTGCCAGCAGTTACTCTGGGAACGGTCAGCCCCAGCATTTT.

This chain connects TRBV7-2 to TRBJ2-1; 12 bases are shared with TRBD2. In germline, CDR1 is SGHTA, CDR2 FQGNSA. The CDR3 has 16 amino acids. The junction had 10 bases not matched to a gene; V was cut back by 8 bases and J by 5 bases. CDR3 protein: CASRLLAGGLDNEQFF. CDR3 DNA sequence: TGTGCCAGCCGCCTGCTAGCGGGGGGGCTCGACAATGAGCAGTTCTTC.

This clonotype was recorded a few times. The chain recombines TRBV7-3 with TRBJ2-1; unclear D gene. Between the trimmed V and J ends, which lost 1 base and 8 bases, there was a span of 9 bases. Germline V gene data show CDR1 as SGHTA and CDR2 as FQGTGA. The CDR3 is 13 residues long. The CDR3: CASSLIPGDEQFF. CDR3 coding DNA: TGTGCCAGCAGCTTAATTCCGGGTGATGAGCAGTTCTTC. The full variable domain, its missing parts supplied by reference TRBV7-3 and TRBJ2-1, is GAGVSQTPSNKVTEKGKYVELRCDPISGHTALYWYRQSLGQGPEFLIYFQGTGAADDSGLPNDRFFAVRPEGSVSTLKIQRTERGDSAVYLCASSLIPGDEQFFGPGTRLTVL.

This clonotype showed up many times. The V and J genes are TRBV6-5 and TRBJ1-6; 8 positions agree with TRBD1. V trimming: 5 bases; J trimming: 7 bases; junction bases outside the gene matches: 7. The CDR3 is made up of 15 amino acids. CDR1 MNHEY and CDR2 SVGAGI come from the germline V gene. The CDR3 here is CASSRGGTGNSPLHF. The CDR3 nucleotides are TGTGCCAGCAGTCGGGGGGGGACAGGCAATTCACCCCTCCACTTT.

V and J are TRBV24-1 and TRBJ1-4; D remains ambiguous. Germline V gene data show CDR1 as KGHDR and CDR2 as SFDVKD. V was trimmed by 3 bases and J by 10 bases, leaving 20 bases between them. CDR3 size: 16 residues. The CDR3 here is CATSDTPTKGSRKLFF. Written as DNA, the CDR3 is TGTGCCACCAGTGATACCCCCACGAAGGGCAGTCGAAAACTGTTTTTT.

V usage is TRBV9 and J usage is TRBJ2-3, with 11 bases aligning to TRBD2. This CDR3 has 15 residues. In germline, CDR1 is SGDLS, CDR2 YYNGEE. The trim removed 0 bases at V and 7 bases at J, leaving 4 bases unmatched. The DNA of the CDR3 is TGTGCCAGCAGCGTAGAGCTAGCGGGGGGTAATACGCAGTATTTT. It translates to CASSVELAGGNTQYF.

V and J are TRBV7-9 and TRBJ2-5; 9 bases match TRBD1. V lost 4 bases to trimming and J lost 5 bases; unmatched junction nucleotides: 5. The germline gives CDR1 SEHNR, CDR2 FQNEAQ (reference sequence). CDR3 length: 14 residues. CDR3 region: CASSSGTGSETQYF. CDR3 bases: TGTGCCAGCAGCTCCGGGACAGGGAGCGAGACCCAGTACTTC.